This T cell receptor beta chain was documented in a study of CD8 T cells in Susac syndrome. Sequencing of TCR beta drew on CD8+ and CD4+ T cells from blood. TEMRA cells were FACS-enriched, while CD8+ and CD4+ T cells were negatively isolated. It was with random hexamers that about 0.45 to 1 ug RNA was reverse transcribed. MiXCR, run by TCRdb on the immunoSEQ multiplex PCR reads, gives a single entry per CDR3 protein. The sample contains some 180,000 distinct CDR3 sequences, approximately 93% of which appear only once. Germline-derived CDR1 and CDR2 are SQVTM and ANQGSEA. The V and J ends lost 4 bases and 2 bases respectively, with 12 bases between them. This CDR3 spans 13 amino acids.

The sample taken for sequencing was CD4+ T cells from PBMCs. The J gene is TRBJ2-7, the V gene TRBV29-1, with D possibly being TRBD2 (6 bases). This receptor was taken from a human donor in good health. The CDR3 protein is CSVVGGGPYEQYF. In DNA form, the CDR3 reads TGCAGCGTTGTCGGGGGAGGCCCCTACGAGCAGTACTTC.